These T cell receptor beta chains were read from a single sample in a study of cytomegalovirus exposure and HLA in healthy donors. Sequenced by immunoSEQ multiplex PCR; TCRdb stores in-frame clones only, minus some. The profile shows approximately 140,000 clones, 75% to 85% of them singletons. The sample comprised PBMCs. Receptor source: a woman aged 40 to 50 in good health and CMV-seropositive. CDR3s include the opening cysteine and the closing phenylalanine or tryptophan. A D gene is named only where the DNA matches it firmly. Not all rows give a size; the values are once, few, many and, for expanded clones, a class.

v_call	clone_size	j_call	d_call	cdr3_aa	cdr3_nt
TRBV23-1	-	TRBJ2-7	TRBD1	CASSQQRQGAPSPSNEQYF	TGCGCCAGCAGTCAACAGAGACAGGGGGCCCCGTCCCCCTCTAACGAGCAGTACTTC
TRBV6-6	-	TRBJ1-3	-	CASSSGDMYSGNTIYF	TGTGCCAGCAGTTCCGGGGACATGTACTCTGGAAACACCATATATTTT
TRBV5-4	-	TRBJ1-2	-	CASRSGTLPFYGYTF	TGTGCCAGCAGATCCGGGACTCTACCCTTCTATGGCTACACCTTC
TRBV7-8	-	TRBJ2-7	TRBD2	CASSAHGTTPYEQYF	TGTGCCAGCAGCGCTCACGGGACTACCCCCTACGAGCAGTACTTC
TRBV28	-	TRBJ2-5	-	CASSLVSEKTQYF	TGTGCCAGCAGTTTAGTGTCAGAAAAGACCCAGTACTTC
TRBV6-1	-	TRBJ2-5	-	CASSRNGILGETQYF	TGTGCCAGCAGTAGGAACGGGATCCTGGGGGAGACCCAGTACTTC
TRBV5-1	-	TRBJ1-1	TRBD1	CASSLAGQENTEAFF	TGCGCCAGCAGCTTGGCTGGACAGGAGAACACTGAAGCTTTCTTT
TRBV7-3	-	TRBJ2-3	TRBD2	CASSLRRGGKGKGSSTDTQYF	TGTGCCAGCAGCTTACGTCGGGGAGGGAAGGGGAAGGGATCTAGCACAGATACGCAGTATTTT
TRBV5-1	-	TRBJ1-2	TRBD1	CASRKRRDRYNYGYTF	TGCGCCAGCAGAAAGCGAAGGGACAGATATAACTATGGCTACACCTTC
TRBV6-5	-	TRBJ1-1	-	CASKGKRRKSEAFF	TGTGCCAGCAAGGGGAAAAGAAGAAAATCTGAAGCTTTCTTT
TRBV5-1	-	TRBJ2-7	-	CASSLGVAGYEQYF	TGCGCCAGCAGCTTGGGGGTCGCGGGTTACGAGCAGTACTTC
TRBV9	-	TRBJ2-3	TRBD2	CASSVTSGRPDTQYF	TGTGCCAGCAGCGTCACTAGCGGGAGGCCAGATACGCAGTATTTT
TRBV19	-	TRBJ2-3	-	CASSIWLATGTDTQYF	TGTGCCAGTAGTATCTGGCTAGCAACGGGGACAGATACGCAGTATTTT
TRBV29-1	-	TRBJ2-7	TRBD1	CSVGTGDEQYF	TGCAGCGTCGGGACAGGGGACGAGCAGTACTTC
TRBV2	-	TRBJ2-5	TRBD1	CASSFTGEETQYF	TGTGCCAGCAGTTTTACAGGGGAAGAGACCCAGTACTTC
TRBV7-2	-	TRBJ2-5	-	CASSYNPGNQETQYF	TGTGCCAGCAGCTATAATCCCGGGAACCAAGAGACCCAGTACTTC
TRBV5-4	-	TRBJ2-1	-	CASSAWTGFGGNEQFF	TGTGCCAGCAGCGCATGGACTGGGTTTGGGGGGAATGAGCAGTTCTTC
TRBV7-2	-	TRBJ1-2	TRBD1	CASSLTRTGYGYTF	TGTGCCAGCAGCTTAACGAGGACAGGATATGGCTACACCTTC
TRBV6-6	-	TRBJ2-3	TRBD2	CASSLLAVSTDTQYF	TGTGCCAGCAGTTTGCTAGCGGTTAGCACAGATACGCAGTATTTT
TRBV5-1	-	TRBJ1-2	TRBD1	CASSYRDRGLRGYTF	TGCGCCAGCAGCTACCGGGACAGGGGGCTTCGTGGCTACACCTTC
TRBV7-2	-	TRBJ2-3	TRBD2	CASSLRGGGTDTQYF	TGTGCCAGCAGCTTACGCGGGGGAGGGACAGATACGCAGTATTTT
TRBV4-1	-	TRBJ1-1	-	CASSQETHRAFF	TGCGCCAGCAGCCAAGAAACTCACAGGGCTTTCTTT
TRBV6-5	-	TRBJ2-1	TRBD1	CATKTGGGNNEQFF	TGTGCCACAAAGACAGGGGGAGGTAACAATGAGCAGTTCTTC
TRBV14	few	TRBJ1-2	-	CASSQGQNYGYTF	TGTGCCAGCAGCCAAGGACAGAACTATGGCTACACCTTC
TRBV7-2	-	TRBJ2-1	-	CASSLSGGLYNEQFF	TGTGCCAGCAGCTTATCAGGCGGGCTCTACAATGAGCAGTTCTTC
TRBV2	-	TRBJ2-1	-	CASSGVGGLGEQFF	TGTGCCAGCAGCGGAGTGGGGGGGCTGGGTGAGCAGTTCTTC
TRBV7-6	-	TRBJ2-1	-	CASSLASAGSYNEQFF	TGTGCCAGCAGCTTAGCGTCGGCAGGTTCCTACAATGAGCAGTTCTTC
TRBV28	-	TRBJ2-1	TRBD2	CASSFPSGSPEQFF	TGTGCCAGCAGTTTCCCTAGCGGGAGTCCTGAGCAGTTCTTC
TRBV5-1	-	TRBJ2-5	-	CASSQTRGETQYF	TGCGCCAGCAGCCAAACTAGAGGGGAGACCCAGTACTTC
TRBV6-1	-	TRBJ2-3	TRBD1	CASSGGGRSDTQYF	TGTGCCAGCAGTGGAGGGGGCAGGTCAGATACGCAGTATTTT
TRBV7-9	-	TRBJ2-1	TRBD2	CASSLVFSGTGDEQFF	TGTGCCAGCAGCTTAGTTTTTAGCGGGACGGGCGATGAGCAGTTCTTC
TRBV6-6	few	TRBJ2-1	-	CASRPRLGDSYNEQFF	TGTGCCAGCAGACCCAGACTAGGGGACTCCTACAATGAGCAGTTCTTC
TRBV6-5	-	TRBJ2-1	TRBD2	CASSSLSGSSYNEQFF	TGTGCCAGCAGTTCCCTCAGCGGGAGCTCCTACAATGAGCAGTTCTTC
TRBV19	-	TRBJ2-2	-	CASSPQPGGGYNTGELFF	TGTGCCAGTAGTCCCCAACCCGGGGGAGGTTATAACACCGGGGAGCTGTTTTTT
TRBV27	-	TRBJ2-4	-	CASSFTSSDIQYF	TGTGCCAGCAGTTTTACTTCCTCCGACATTCAGTACTTC
TRBV19	-	TRBJ2-1	TRBD2	CASTPSGTYNEQFF	TGTGCCAGTACCCCTAGCGGGACTTACAATGAGCAGTTCTTC
TRBV27	-	TRBJ1-5	-	CASSQGYNQPQHF	TGTGCCAGCAGTCAGGGATATAATCAGCCCCAGCATTTT
TRBV7-8	once	TRBJ1-5	-	CASSSQGHQPQHF	TGTGCCAGCAGCTCTCAGGGGCATCAGCCCCAGCATTTT
TRBV7-9	-	TRBJ2-5	TRBD2	CASSLRLAGGETQYF	TGTGCCAGCAGCCTGCGACTAGCGGGAGGAGAGACCCAGTACTTC
TRBV19	once	TRBJ1-3	-	CASTLGGIGNTIYF	TGTGCCAGTACCCTCGGGGGGATTGGAAACACCATATATTTT
TRBV7-9	-	TRBJ2-3	-	CASSRTQSTDTQYF	TGTGCCAGCAGCCGAACCCAGAGCACAGATACGCAGTATTTT
TRBV5-1	once	TRBJ2-5	TRBD2	CASSFGASGGQETQYF	TGCGCCAGCAGCTTTGGTGCTAGCGGCGGCCAAGAGACCCAGTACTTC
TRBV6-1	few	TRBJ1-1	-	CASSDSRYGITEAFF	TGTGCCAGCAGTGACTCCAGGTACGGGATCACTGAAGCTTTCTTT
TRBV21-1	-	TRBJ2-5	-	CASSTSNPLAGGLRKETQYF	TGTGCCAGCAGCACCTCAAACCCCTTAGCGGGAGGGCTTCGAAAAGAGACCCAGTACTTC
TRBV5-1	-	TRBJ2-7	TRBD2	CASSEGLANNYEQYF	TGCGCCAGCAGCGAAGGACTAGCGAATAATTACGAGCAGTACTTC
TRBV7-9	-	TRBJ2-2	TRBD1	CASSLTRGSGELFF	TGTGCCAGCAGTCTGACCAGGGGGAGCGGGGAGCTGTTTTTT
TRBV23-1	few	TRBJ2-7	TRBD2	CASRPKTSAQSYEQYF	TGCGCCAGCAGACCAAAGACTAGCGCCCAATCCTACGAGCAGTACTTC
TRBV7-2	-	TRBJ1-2	TRBD1	CASSFLDREVYGYTF	TGTGCCAGCAGCTTCCTCGACAGGGAGGTCTATGGCTACACCTTC
TRBV19	-	TRBJ2-1	TRBD2	CASQRTSGRWSYNEQFF	TGTGCCAGTCAGCGGACTAGCGGGAGATGGTCCTACAATGAGCAGTTCTTC